This T cell receptor (beta chain) was captured in a study of blood T cell repertoires in COVID-19. Study-wide context: The study drew acute and convalescent COVID-19 samples from the United States, Italy and Spain.

Clinical histories supplied by participants themselves formed the basis of cohort assignment. The CDR3 runs 17 residues. Trimming took 1 base from V and 0 from J, leaving 14 bases between them. CDR1 SGHKS and CDR2 YYEKEE come from the germline V gene (reference sequence). Profiled with immunoSEQ multiplex PCR; TCRdb holds only in-frame clones, not every one. The repertoire consists of fewer than 200,000 clones, with less than 80% occurring once and the leading ten covering 15% to 20%. The chain links TRBV5-5 to TRBJ1-3; possible D gene TRBD1, 5 bases. The source is a woman aged 65 to 85 in a cohort exposed to, infected with or recovered from COVID-19 (not recorded which). Sample: PBMCs or T cells enriched from blood (not recorded which). CDR3 sequence (DNA): TGTGCCAGCAGCTTGCTGATGACAGCCTACTCTGGAAACACCATATATTTT. Residues: CASSLLMTAYSGNTIYF.